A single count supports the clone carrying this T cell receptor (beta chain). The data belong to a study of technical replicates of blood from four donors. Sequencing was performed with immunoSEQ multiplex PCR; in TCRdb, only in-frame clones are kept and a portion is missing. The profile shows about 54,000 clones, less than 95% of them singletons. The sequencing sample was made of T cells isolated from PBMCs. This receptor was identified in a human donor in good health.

The CDR3 DNA is TGTGCCAGCAGCGTAGAGGGGCTCTCCTACAATGAGCAGTTCTTC. It is translated as CASSVEGLSYNEQFF. The genes are TRBV9 and TRBJ2-1; D is possibly TRBD1 (5 bases). V shed 0 bases and J shed 0 bases, with 7 bases lying between them. This CDR3 is 15 amino acids long. CDR1 SGDLS and CDR2 YYNGEE come from the germline V gene.